Below are 25 T cell receptor beta chains sequenced from a single sample in a study of response to subunit inactivated influenza vaccine. TCRdb fed the RT-PCR reads into MiXCR, producing one record per CDR3 protein. The table records 650,000 to 850,000 distinct CDR3 sequences, about 15% of them present only once. This material consisted of PBMCs from blood, taken 14 to 15 days before vaccination. The receptors come from a man aged 50-60 years who received an inactivated influenza vaccine.

This chain joins TRBV28 and TRBJ2-7, with 9 bases identical to TRBD2. V lost 6 bases, J lost 7 bases, and 10 bases stayed unmatched. The CDR3 has 14 residues. Germline V gene data show CDR1 as MDHEN and CDR2 as SYDVKM. CDR3 nucleotides: TGTGCCAGCAGAAACATAGCGGGAGTGGGGGAGCAGTACTTC. Encoded protein: CASRNIAGVGEQYF.

This clonotype has just a few counts. A read error may account for a junction end that differs from germline. V usage is TRBV27 and J usage is TRBJ2-1; TRBD1 matches 9 bases. Looked up from germline, CDR1 is MNHEY and CDR2 is SMNVEV (reference sequence). The CDR3 runs to 22 residues. CDR3 coding DNA: TGTGCCAGCAGTCTATCGTACAGGGGGCGCTTTCTAGAGCGGTCCTCCTACAATGAGCAGTTCTTC. Amino acid sequence: CASSLSYRGRFLERSSYNEQFF.

The chain joins TRBV3-1 to TRBJ2-3, with 7 bases identical to TRBD2. CDR3 length equals 20 residues. Germline CDR1 and CDR2: LGHDT and YNNKEL (reference sequence). With 0 bases clipped from V and 0 bases from J, the junction kept 15 bases outside the gene matches. The DNA for the CDR3 is TGTGCCAGCAGCCAAGATGTACGGCGGGAGATTACCCCTAGCACAGATACGCAGTATTTT. This translates into CASSQDVRREITPSTDTQYF.

This clonotype was seen a handful of times. This chain links TRBV6-2 or TRBV6-3 with TRBJ2-1; 13 bases are a match to TRBD2. This CDR3 has 17 amino acids. Germline CDR1 MNHEY, CDR2 SVGEGT. V lost 5 bases, J lost 1 base, and 5 bases stayed unmatched. CDR3 in amino acids: CASSDTSGGASYNEQFF. Here the CDR3 DNA reads TGTGCCAGCAGTGATACTAGCGGGGGGGCTTCCTACAATGAGCAGTTCTTC.

There are many counts of this clonotype. The chain links TRBV29-1 to TRBJ1-3; D is ambiguous. V was shortened by 7 bases and J by 0 bases, with 7 bases between the two germline ends. The CDR3 contains 12 residues. From germline, CDR1 is SQVTM and CDR2 ANQGSEA. CDR3 nucleotides: TGCAGCGCCCGGTCCTCTGGAAACACCATATATTTT. This gives the protein CSARSSGNTIYF. Complete variable domain (other parts from reference TRBV29-1 and TRBJ1-3): SAVISQKPSRDICQRGTSLTIQCQVDSQVTMMFWYRQQPGQSLTLIATANQGSEATYESGFVIDKFPISRPNLTFSTLTVSNMSPEDSSIYLCSARSSGNTIYFGEGSWLTVV.

Only a few counts were recorded for this clonotype. The V gene is TRBV6-2 or TRBV6-3, the J gene TRBJ2-1; D is possibly TRBD2 (6 bases). Germline loops: CDR1 MNHEY, CDR2 SVGEGT. The length of the CDR3 is 12 residues. V was clipped by 1 base and J by 15 bases, with 13 bases between them. The CDR3 loop reads CASSYFGQGLFF. CDR3 in DNA: TGTGCCAGCAGTTACTTCGGCCAGGGACTGTTCTTC.

This clonotype occurred a few times. This chain's CDR3 is CASRPFRGMNTEAFF. The CDR3 DNA reads TGCGCCAGCAGACCTTTCAGGGGTATGAACACTGAAGCTTTCTTT. The chain joins TRBV5-1 to TRBJ1-1; TRBD1 is a possible D gene (6 bases). The CDR3 length is 15 residues. V dropped 5 bases and J dropped 0 bases, with 14 bases sitting between them. Per germline, CDR1 SGHRS and CDR2 YFSETQ. Drawing the rest from reference TRBV5-1 and TRBJ1-1, the complete variable domain is KAGVTQTPRYLIKTRGQQVTLSCSPISGHRSVSWYQQTPGQGLQFLFEYFSETQRNKGNFPGRFSGRQFSNSRSEMNVSTLELGDSALYLCASRPFRGMNTEAFFGQGTRLTVV.

This clonotype showed up many times. The V call is TRBV7-2, the J call TRBJ1-5; D uncertain. This CDR3 has 15 amino acids. Germline V lookup: CDR1 SGHTA, CDR2 FQGNSA. V was clipped by 4 bases and J by 5 bases, with 15 bases between them. CDR3 sequence (DNA): TGTGCCAGCAGCTATACCCTTGGGCCGTATCAGCCCCAGCATTTT. Residues: CASSYTLGPYQPQHF.

This clonotype appeared a few times. The V call is TRBV11-2, the J call TRBJ2-1, with D possibly TRBD2 on 7 matching bases. Germline values: CDR1 SGHAT, CDR2 FQNNGV. With 7 bases removed from V and 4 bases from J, the gap between germline ends came to 17 bases. The length of the CDR3 is 15 residues. CDR3 in amino acids: CASTSRGGGYNEQFF. The CDR3 DNA reads as TGTGCCAGCACCTCCCGAGGGGGGGGTTACAATGAGCAGTTCTTC.

The chain has TRBV7-2 and TRBJ2-5; the D is unclear. V lost 2 bases to trimming and J lost 6 bases, with 7 bases between them. This CDR3 comprises 12 residues. Germline CDR1 and CDR2: SGHTA and FQGNSA. CDR3 in amino acids: CASSLYSQTQYF. The CDR3 DNA follows: TGTGCCAGCAGCTTATATTCCCAGACCCAGTACTTC.

This chain connects TRBV4-1 to TRBJ2-1, with 7 bases fitting TRBD1. The CDR3 has 17 amino acids. Germline V gives CDR1 MGHRA, CDR2 YSYEKL. V trimming: 4 bases; J trimming: 0 bases; junction bases outside the gene matches: 9. The CDR3 loop is CASSPRDSASSYNEQFF. CDR3 DNA: TGCGCCAGCAGCCCTCGGGACAGCGCTAGCTCCTACAATGAGCAGTTCTTC.

This clonotype has only a few counts. V is TRBV30 and J is TRBJ1-1; D uncertain. The germline V gene encodes CDR1 GTSNPN and CDR2 SVGIG (reference sequence). The CDR3 is 13 residues long. Trimming shortened V by 4 bases and J by 0 bases, and 9 bases separated the two germline ends. CDR3 sequence (DNA): TGTGCCTGGATCACTCAGGTGAACACTGAAGCTTTCTTT. This sequence encodes CAWITQVNTEAFF. The variable domain in full, completed from reference TRBV30 and TRBJ1-1, reads SQTIHQWPATLVQPVGSPLSLECTVEGTSNPNLYWYRQAAGRGLQLLFYSVGIGQISSEVPQNLSASRPQDRQFILSSKKLLLSDSGFYLCAWITQVNTEAFFGQGTRLTVV.

This clonotype was seen at least ten times. V is TRBV20-1 and J is TRBJ1-5; D unclear. The CDR3 contains 12 residues. CDR1 and CDR2 (germline): DFQATT, SNEGSKA (reference sequence). V was trimmed by 0 bases and J by 9 bases, leaving 9 bases between them. The CDR3 is CSARDGSRPQHF. The CDR3 DNA reads TGCAGTGCTAGAGACGGAAGTCGGCCCCAGCATTTT.

V usage is TRBV2 and J usage is TRBJ2-7, with D possibly being TRBD1 or TRBD2 (6 bases each). Germline-derived CDR1 and CDR2 are SNHLY and FYNNEI. The CDR3 runs 14 residues. Trimming pared 8 bases from V and 2 bases from J, leaving 16 bases between. Written as DNA, the CDR3 is TGTGCCAGCGGGGAGGTAGGGGGGCCCTACGAGCAGTACTTC. Residues: CASGEVGGPYEQYF.

This sequence joins TRBV4-2 and TRBJ2-7, with 11 bases identical to TRBD1. The ends lost 2 bases at V and 5 bases at J; junction bases unmatched: 5. Germline lookup yields CDR1 LGHNA and CDR2 YNFKEQ. CDR3 length: 15 amino acids. CDR3 DNA: TGTGCCAGCAGCCAAATAGGACAGGGGGCTAACGAGCAGTACTTC. It codes for CASSQIGQGANEQYF.

As concerns this clonotype: A much larger clone sits a single nucleotide away, making a read error possible. The chain carries TRBV15 and TRBJ2-3; 8 bases fit TRBD1. The CDR3 covers 15 residues. Germline CDR1 reads LNHNV; CDR2 reads YYDKDF (reference sequence). CDR3 amino acids: CATRITGGGTYTQYF. The CDR3 bases are TGTGCCACCAGAATAACAGGGGGAGGCACATATACGCAGTATTTT.

The chain uses TRBV20-1 and TRBJ1-2, with D possibly TRBD1 on 5 matching bases. Trimming cost V 3 bases and J 6 bases, with 8 bases left between them. The CDR3 is 11 amino acids. Looked up from germline, CDR1 is DFQATT and CDR2 is SNEGSKA (reference sequence). CDR3 sequence (DNA): TGCAGTGCTAGGGGGGGAAATGGCTACACCTTC. Protein: CSARGGNGYTF.

The gene calls are TRBV12-3 or TRBV12-4 and TRBJ1-4, with D uncertain. CDR3 length equals 15 residues. V was clipped by 2 bases and J by 2 bases, with 9 bases between them. CDR3 in amino acids: CASSLRVGTNEKLFF. The CDR3 nucleotides are TGTGCCAGCAGTTTAAGAGTTGGGACTAATGAAAAACTGTTTTTT.

Many counts were recorded for this clonotype. The chain recombines TRBV6-5 with TRBJ1-2; possibly TRBD1 for D (6 bases). The germline gives CDR1 MNHEY, CDR2 SVGAGI. V lost 0 bases, J lost 6 bases, and 14 bases lay in between. This CDR3 is built from 15 residues. CDR3: CASSYSMGAQNGYTF. In DNA, the CDR3 is TGTGCCAGCAGTTACTCGATGGGGGCGCAAAATGGCTACACCTTC.

This clonotype was observed many times. The chain is built from TRBV25-1 and TRBJ2-3; TRBD2 matches at 10 bases. V dropped 5 bases and J dropped 2; count of bases not matched to a gene: 4. This CDR3 is built from 15 residues. Germline CDR1 MGHDK, CDR2 SYGVNS. CDR3 sequence: CASSPSGGATDTQYF. Written as DNA, the CDR3 is TGTGCCAGCAGTCCCAGCGGGGGGGCCACAGATACGCAGTATTTT.

This clonotype was recorded a few times. The V gene is TRBV10-3, the J gene TRBJ2-1, with 7 bases aligning to TRBD1. The trim removed 6 bases at V and 5 bases at J, leaving 4 bases unmatched. The length of the CDR3 is 13 residues. CDR1 ENHRY and CDR2 SYGVKD come from the germline V gene. The CDR3 DNA reads as TGTGCCATCAGGACTGGACAGGACAATGAGCAGTTCTTC. It codes for CAIRTGQDNEQFF.

There are a few counts of this clonotype. The V call is TRBV25-1, the J call TRBJ2-2; D possibly uses TRBD1 or TRBD2 (5 bases each). V was shortened by 3 bases and J by 0 bases, with 11 bases between the two germline ends. Germline V CDR1 and CDR2: MGHDK, SYGVNS. The CDR3 runs 16 residues. The DNA for the CDR3 is TGTGCCAGCAGTGATACCGGGACGGCGAACACCGGGGAGCTGTTTTTT. The encoded protein is CASSDTGTANTGELFF. Based on the CDR3 plus reference TRBV25-1 and TRBJ2-2, the full variable domain is EADIYQTPRYLVIGTGKKITLECSQTMGHDKMYWYQQDPGMELHLIHYSYGVNSTEKGDLSSESTVSRIRTEHFPLTLESARPSHTSQYLCASSDTGTANTGELFFGEGSRLTVL.

This clonotype showed up just a few times. This rearrangement joins TRBV4-2 to TRBJ2-1; perhaps TRBD2 as D (7 bases). V gave up 0 bases and J gave up 10 bases, with 13 bases separating them. Looked up from germline, CDR1 is LGHNA and CDR2 is YNFKEQ. The CDR3 is made up of 14 amino acids. CDR3: CASSQDRGAWEQFF. CDR3 coding DNA: TGTGCCAGCAGCCAAGATCGGGGGGCCTGGGAGCAGTTCTTC.

The genes are TRBV20-1 and TRBJ2-3, with no clear D. CDR1 DFQATT and CDR2 SNEGSKA come from the germline V gene (reference sequence). Trimming removed 3 bases from V and 4 bases from J, with 8 bases in between. This CDR3 has 12 amino acids. The CDR3 loop reads CSASGLADTQYF. DNA of the CDR3: TGCAGTGCTAGCGGGTTAGCAGATACGCAGTATTTT.

This chain uses TRBV5-1 with TRBJ2-5; D is perhaps TRBD1 or TRBD2 (5 bases each). The CDR3 contains 15 residues. Trimming cost V 4 bases and J 4 bases, with 17 bases left between them. The germline V gene encodes CDR1 SGHRS and CDR2 YFSETQ. DNA of the CDR3: TGCGCCAGCAGCCTGATTGGGGGAAATGGAGAGACCCAGTACTTC. Its translation: CASSLIGGNGETQYF. Looking up the rest from reference TRBV5-1 and TRBJ2-5 gives the full variable domain: KAGVTQTPRYLIKTRGQQVTLSCSPISGHRSVSWYQQTPGQGLQFLFEYFSETQRNKGNFPGRFSGRQFSNSRSEMNVSTLELGDSALYLCASSLIGGNGETQYFGPGTRLLVL.